The clone carrying this T cell receptor (beta chain) was seen ten or more times. The CDR3 totals 14 residues. V shed 5 bases and J shed 0 bases, with 7 bases lying between them. Germline CDR1 and CDR2: MNHEY and SMNVEV (reference sequence). This sample stems from a study of molecular identifiers for immune sequencing clone quantification. One entry per CDR3 protein, called by TCRdb with MiXCR from the PCR reads. This repertoire shows about 640,000 distinct CDR3 sequences, about 20% found once; its top ten account for roughly 0.85%. V is TRBV27 and J is TRBJ2-2, with a possible D match to TRBD2 (5 bases). The specimen sequenced was naive CD8+ T cells from blood, with Jurkat cell RNA spiked in. Subset noted: FACS-sorted CD8+CD4-CCR7+CD45RA+ naive T cells. The TCR was taken from a human donor in good health. Some libraries in this study had Jurkat cell RNA spiked in. The CDR3 region is CASSKLANTGELFF. The DNA for the CDR3 is TGTGCCAGCAGTAAACTAGCGAACACCGGGGAGCTGTTTTTT.